This T cell receptor beta chain was sequenced for a study of cytomegalovirus exposure and HLA in healthy donors. Whole-study results and caveats: Testing in vitro showed three CMV-associated chains specific for CMV antigens. The finding came from a later analysis; first-cohort TCR clusters tended to co-occur in the roughly 110 validation repertoires. Reported results showed that the classifier diagnosed cytomegalovirus status with high specificity and sensitivity.

Measured with immunoSEQ multiplex PCR; TCRdb has only the in-frame clones, and not every one. The table has 260,000 or so clones, over 75% seen once. This clone was seen a single time. Antigen: not known. This TCR was sampled from a woman aged 18-30 years in good health and CMV-seronegative. Sequencing was performed on PBMCs.

CDR3 bases: TGTGCCAGCAGTCCCCGGACAGCTAACTATGGCTACACCTTC. Its translation: CASSPRTANYGYTF. J is TRBJ1-2 and V is TRBV27; D perhaps matches TRBD1 (6 bases). The germline V and J ends were trimmed by 5 bases and 0 bases, with 10 bases remaining between them. CDR3 size: 14 residues. CDR1 is MNHEY, CDR2 SMNVEV, per germline (reference sequence).